A selection of T cell receptor beta chains follows, all from one sample in a study of cytomegalovirus exposure and HLA in healthy donors. The method was immunoSEQ multiplex PCR; TCRdb's version includes in-frame clones alone and lacks a portion of them. This sample has about 200,000 clones, with about 80% found just once. The sample comprised PBMCs. Receptor source: a man aged 40-49 years in good health and CMV-seronegative. Each CDR3 is given with its conserved first and last residue. Each record gives: D gene, V gene, clone size, J gene, CDR3 protein, CDR3 DNA. The D gene is left open where the match is weak. Some rows have no size entry. The others give once, few or many, or a class for an expanded clone.

D gene: TRBD1; V gene: TRBV9; clone size: .; J gene: TRBJ2-3; CDR3 protein: CASSSRDRGHTQYF; CDR3 DNA: TGTGCCAGCAGCTCACGCGACAGGGGACATACGCAGTATTTT
D gene: .; V gene: TRBV28; clone size: .; J gene: TRBJ2-7; CDR3 protein: CASRSYSNEYEQYF; CDR3 DNA: TGTGCCAGCAGGTCTTACTCCAATGAATACGAGCAGTACTTC
D gene: .; V gene: TRBV10-2; clone size: .; J gene: TRBJ2-1; CDR3 protein: CASRGTAGLVSYNEQFF; CDR3 DNA: TGCGCCAGCAGAGGGACAGCGGGACTAGTTTCCTACAATGAGCAGTTCTTC
D gene: .; V gene: TRBV19; clone size: .; J gene: TRBJ2-7; CDR3 protein: CASSISHYDLGEQYF; CDR3 DNA: TGTGCCAGTAGTATTAGCCACTACGACCTTGGAGAGCAGTACTTC
D gene: TRBD2; V gene: TRBV9; clone size: .; J gene: TRBJ2-3; CDR3 protein: CASSPQASGGAYTDTQYF; CDR3 DNA: TGTGCCAGCAGCCCCCAGGCTAGCGGGGGGGCGTACACAGATACGCAGTATTTT
D gene: .; V gene: TRBV15; clone size: .; J gene: TRBJ2-5; CDR3 protein: CATSRDGGHTLGETQYF; CDR3 DNA: TGTGCCACCAGCAGAGATGGGGGACACACCCTCGGAGAGACCCAGTACTTC
D gene: .; V gene: TRBV4-2; clone size: .; J gene: TRBJ2-7; CDR3 protein: CASSQGGQYRADYEQYF; CDR3 DNA: TGTGCCAGCAGCCAAGGAGGTCAATATAGAGCTGACTACGAGCAGTACTTC
D gene: .; V gene: TRBV6-1; clone size: .; J gene: TRBJ2-2; CDR3 protein: CASSAGLTGELFF; CDR3 DNA: TGTGCCAGCAGTGCCGGTCTTACCGGGGAGCTGTTTTTT
D gene: .; V gene: TRBV6-6; clone size: .; J gene: TRBJ1-1; CDR3 protein: CASSYPEGGVNTEAFF; CDR3 DNA: TGTGCCAGCAGTTACCCCGAAGGCGGGGTGAACACTGAAGCTTTCTTT
D gene: TRBD2; V gene: TRBV14; clone size: .; J gene: TRBJ2-2; CDR3 protein: CASTGTSGSNTGELFF; CDR3 DNA: TGTGCCAGCACCGGGACTAGCGGATCGAACACCGGGGAGCTGTTTTTT
D gene: TRBD1; V gene: TRBV7-3; clone size: few; J gene: TRBJ2-1; CDR3 protein: CASSFLGQGGDEQFF; CDR3 DNA: TGTGCCAGCAGCTTCTTGGGACAGGGCGGGGATGAGCAGTTCTTC
D gene: .; V gene: TRBV7-9; clone size: .; J gene: TRBJ1-1; CDR3 protein: CASSREAENTEAFF; CDR3 DNA: TGTGCCAGCAGCCGCGAGGCCGAGAACACTGAAGCTTTCTTT
D gene: .; V gene: TRBV5-4; clone size: once; J gene: TRBJ2-7; CDR3 protein: CASSLRPDRTLYEQYF; CDR3 DNA: TGTGCCAGCAGCCTCCGACCCGACAGGACCCTTTACGAGCAGTACTTC
D gene: .; V gene: TRBV7-2; clone size: .; J gene: TRBJ1-6; CDR3 protein: CASSSLGVGNSPLHF; CDR3 DNA: TGTGCCAGCAGCTCTTTAGGGGTGGGGAATTCACCCCTCCACTTT
D gene: .; V gene: TRBV9; clone size: .; J gene: TRBJ2-7; CDR3 protein: CASSVVASSSYEQYF; CDR3 DNA: TGTGCCAGCAGCGTAGTGGCTTCCAGCTCCTACGAGCAGTACTTC
D gene: .; V gene: TRBV18; clone size: .; J gene: TRBJ1-2; CDR3 protein: CASSNDGYGGYTF; CDR3 DNA: TGTGCCAGCTCTAACGACGGGTATGGCGGCTACACCTTC
D gene: .; V gene: TRBV25-1; clone size: .; J gene: TRBJ2-3; CDR3 protein: CASSESRVPDTQYF; CDR3 DNA: TGTGCCAGCAGTGAATCCCGGGTCCCAGATACGCAGTATTTT
D gene: .; V gene: TRBV7-8; clone size: .; J gene: TRBJ2-2; CDR3 protein: CASSFRQDFLNTGELFF; CDR3 DNA: TGTGCCAGCAGCTTCAGACAGGACTTTTTGAACACCGGGGAGCTGTTTTTT
D gene: TRBD1; V gene: TRBV5-6; clone size: few; J gene: TRBJ1-1; CDR3 protein: CASSLTGGAEAFF; CDR3 DNA: TGTGCCAGCAGCTTGACAGGGGGGGCCGAAGCTTTCTTT
D gene: .; V gene: TRBV4-2; clone size: .; J gene: TRBJ1-2; CDR3 protein: CASSKSRPGLGYGYTF; CDR3 DNA: TGTGCCAGCAGCAAATCACGTCCGGGTCTTGGCTATGGCTACACCTTC
D gene: TRBD2; V gene: TRBV5-1; clone size: .; J gene: TRBJ2-1; CDR3 protein: CASSEGAGASNEQFF; CDR3 DNA: TGCGCCAGCAGCGAGGGAGCGGGAGCAAGCAATGAGCAGTTCTTC
D gene: .; V gene: TRBV7-9; clone size: .; J gene: TRBJ1-3; CDR3 protein: CASSLATGLRSIYF; CDR3 DNA: TGTGCCAGCAGCTTAGCAACAGGGTTAAGATCCATATATTTT
D gene: .; V gene: TRBV4-1; clone size: .; J gene: TRBJ1-3; CDR3 protein: CASSQVGALSGNTIYF; CDR3 DNA: TGCGCCAGCAGCCAAGTGGGGGCCCTCTCTGGAAACACCATATATTTT
D gene: .; V gene: TRBV27; clone size: few; J gene: TRBJ1-3; CDR3 protein: CASSPGESSGNTIYF; CDR3 DNA: TGTGCCAGCAGCCCCGGGGAAAGCTCTGGAAACACCATATATTTT